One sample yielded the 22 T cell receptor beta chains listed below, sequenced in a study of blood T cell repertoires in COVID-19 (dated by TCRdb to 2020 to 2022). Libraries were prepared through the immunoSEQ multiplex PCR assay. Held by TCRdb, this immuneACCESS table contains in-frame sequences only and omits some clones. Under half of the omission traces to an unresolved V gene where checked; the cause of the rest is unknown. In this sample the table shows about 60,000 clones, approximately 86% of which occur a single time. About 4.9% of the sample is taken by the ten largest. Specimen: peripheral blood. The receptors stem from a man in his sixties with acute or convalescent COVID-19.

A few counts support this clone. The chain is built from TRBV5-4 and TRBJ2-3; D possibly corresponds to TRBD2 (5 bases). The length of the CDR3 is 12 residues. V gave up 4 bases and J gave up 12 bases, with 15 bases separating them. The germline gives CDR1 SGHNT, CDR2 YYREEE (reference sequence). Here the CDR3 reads CASSPAPGSQYF. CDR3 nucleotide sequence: TGTGCCAGCAGCCCGGCCCCGGGGTCCCAGTATTTT. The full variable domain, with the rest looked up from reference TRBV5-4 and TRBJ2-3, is ETGVTQSPTHLIKTRGQQVTLRCSSQSGHNTVSWYQQALGQGPQFIFQYYREEENGRGNFPPRFSGLQFPNYSSELNVNALELDDSALYLCASSPAPGSQYFGPGTRLTVL.

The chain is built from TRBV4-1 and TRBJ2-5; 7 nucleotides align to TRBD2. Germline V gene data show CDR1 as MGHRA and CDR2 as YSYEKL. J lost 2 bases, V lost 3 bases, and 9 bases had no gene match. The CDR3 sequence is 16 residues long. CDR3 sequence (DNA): TGCGCCAGCAGCCAGTGGGCGGGAGTTCGGCAAGAGACCCAGTACTTC. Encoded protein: CASSQWAGVRQETQYF.

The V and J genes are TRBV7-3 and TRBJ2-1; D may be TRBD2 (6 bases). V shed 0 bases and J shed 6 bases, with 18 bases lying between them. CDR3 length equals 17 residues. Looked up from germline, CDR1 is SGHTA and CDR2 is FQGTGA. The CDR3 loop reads CASSLTRDGGRRNEQFF. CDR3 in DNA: TGTGCCAGCAGCTTAACCCGGGACGGGGGACGGCGCAATGAGCAGTTCTTC.

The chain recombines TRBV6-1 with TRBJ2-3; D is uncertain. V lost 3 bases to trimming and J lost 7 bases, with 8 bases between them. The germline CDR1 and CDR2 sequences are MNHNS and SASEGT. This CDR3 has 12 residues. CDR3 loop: CASSERLYTQYF. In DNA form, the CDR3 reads TGTGCCAGCAGTGAGAGGCTCTATACGCAGTATTTT.

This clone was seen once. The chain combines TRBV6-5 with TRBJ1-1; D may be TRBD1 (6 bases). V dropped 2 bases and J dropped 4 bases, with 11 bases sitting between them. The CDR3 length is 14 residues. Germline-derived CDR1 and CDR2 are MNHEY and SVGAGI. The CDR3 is CASSYNRVGTEAFF. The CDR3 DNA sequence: TGTGCCAGCAGTTACAACAGGGTTGGCACTGAAGCTTTCTTT.

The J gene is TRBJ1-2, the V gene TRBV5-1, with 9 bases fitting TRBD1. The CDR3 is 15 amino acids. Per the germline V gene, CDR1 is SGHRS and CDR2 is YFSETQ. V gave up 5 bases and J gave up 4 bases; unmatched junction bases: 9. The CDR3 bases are TGCGCCAGCAGACCAACCGGGACAGGGAGCTATGGCTACACCTTC. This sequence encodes CASRPTGTGSYGYTF.

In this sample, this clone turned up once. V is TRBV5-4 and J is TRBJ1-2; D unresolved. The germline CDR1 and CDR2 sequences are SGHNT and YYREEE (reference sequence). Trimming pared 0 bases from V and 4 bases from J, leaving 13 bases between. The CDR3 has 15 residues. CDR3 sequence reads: CASSLGTASGYGYTF. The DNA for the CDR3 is TGTGCCAGCAGCTTGGGAACAGCCTCAGGCTATGGCTACACCTTC.

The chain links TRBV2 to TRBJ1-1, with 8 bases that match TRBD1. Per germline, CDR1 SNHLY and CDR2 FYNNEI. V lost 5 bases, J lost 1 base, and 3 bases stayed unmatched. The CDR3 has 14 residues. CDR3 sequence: CASSNRGRNTEAFF. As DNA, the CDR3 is TGTGCCAGCAGTAACAGGGGGAGGAACACTGAAGCTTTCTTT.

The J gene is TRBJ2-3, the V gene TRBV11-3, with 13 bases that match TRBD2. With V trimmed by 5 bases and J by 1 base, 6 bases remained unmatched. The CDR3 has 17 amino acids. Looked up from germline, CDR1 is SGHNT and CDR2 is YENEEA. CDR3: CASSPGTSGIGTDTQYF. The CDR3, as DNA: TGTGCCAGCAGCCCAGGGACTAGCGGGATCGGCACAGATACGCAGTATTTT.

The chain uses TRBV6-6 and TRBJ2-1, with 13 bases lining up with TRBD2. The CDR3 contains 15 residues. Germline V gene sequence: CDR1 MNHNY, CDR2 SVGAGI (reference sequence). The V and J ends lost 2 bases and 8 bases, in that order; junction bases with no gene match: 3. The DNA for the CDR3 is TGTGCCAGCAGTTACGAGACTAGCGGGAGGTATGAGCAGTTCTTC. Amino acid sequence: CASSYETSGRYEQFF.

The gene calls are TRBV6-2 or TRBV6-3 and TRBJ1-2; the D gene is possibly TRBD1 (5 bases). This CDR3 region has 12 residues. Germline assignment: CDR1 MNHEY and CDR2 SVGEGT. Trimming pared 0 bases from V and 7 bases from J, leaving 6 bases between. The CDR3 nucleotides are TGTGCCAGCAGTTACTCAAGGGGTGGCTACACCTTC. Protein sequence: CASSYSRGGYTF.

In DNA form, the CDR3 reads TGTGCCAGCAGTTCCCCCGGGTCTACCCAGTACTTC. Residues: CASSSPGSTQYF. The V and J genes are TRBV6-2 or TRBV6-3 and TRBJ2-5; D unclear. The CDR3 is made up of 12 amino acids. V lost 4 bases to trimming and J lost 8 bases, with 11 bases between them. The germline V gene has CDR1 MNHEY and CDR2 SVGEGT.

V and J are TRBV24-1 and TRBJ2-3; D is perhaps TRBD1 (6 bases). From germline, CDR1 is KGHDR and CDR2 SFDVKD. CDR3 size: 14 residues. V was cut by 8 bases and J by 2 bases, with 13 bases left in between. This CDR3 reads CATTSGVNTDTQYF. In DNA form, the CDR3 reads TGTGCCACCACGTCAGGGGTGAACACAGATACGCAGTATTTT.

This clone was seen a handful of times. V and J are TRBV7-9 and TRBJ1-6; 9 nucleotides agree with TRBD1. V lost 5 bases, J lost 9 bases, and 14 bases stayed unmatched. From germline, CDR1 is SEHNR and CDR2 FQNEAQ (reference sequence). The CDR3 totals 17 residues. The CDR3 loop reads CASSRTGGAWVASPLHF. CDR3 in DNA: TGTGCCAGCAGCCGTACAGGGGGCGCATGGGTGGCTTCACCCCTCCACTTT. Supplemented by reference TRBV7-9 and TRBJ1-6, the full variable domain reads DTGVSQNPRHKITKRGQNVTFRCDPISEHNRLYWYRQTLGQGPEFLTYFQNEAQLEKSRLLSDRFSAERPKGSFSTLEIQRTEQGDSAMYLCASSRTGGAWVASPLHFGNGTRLTVT.

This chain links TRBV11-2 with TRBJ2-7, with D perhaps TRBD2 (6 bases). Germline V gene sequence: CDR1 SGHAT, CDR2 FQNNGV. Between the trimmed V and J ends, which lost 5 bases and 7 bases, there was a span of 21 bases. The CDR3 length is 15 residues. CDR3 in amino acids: CASSSLLVGRNEQYF. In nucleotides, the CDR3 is TGTGCCAGCAGCAGCCTTTTGGTCGGGAGAAATGAGCAGTACTTC.

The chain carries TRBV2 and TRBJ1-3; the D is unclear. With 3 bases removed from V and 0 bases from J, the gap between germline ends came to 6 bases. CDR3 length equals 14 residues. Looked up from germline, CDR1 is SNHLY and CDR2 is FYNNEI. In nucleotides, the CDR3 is TGTGCCAGCAGTGAGGTCAGCTCTGGAAACACCATATATTTT. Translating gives CASSEVSSGNTIYF.

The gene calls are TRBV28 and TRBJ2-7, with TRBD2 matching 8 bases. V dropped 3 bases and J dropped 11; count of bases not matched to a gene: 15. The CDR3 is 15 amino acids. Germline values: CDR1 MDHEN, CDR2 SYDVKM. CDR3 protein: CASSFSSGLRQAKYF. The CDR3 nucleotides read TGTGCCAGCAGTTTCTCTAGCGGGTTACGGCAGGCGAAGTACTTC.

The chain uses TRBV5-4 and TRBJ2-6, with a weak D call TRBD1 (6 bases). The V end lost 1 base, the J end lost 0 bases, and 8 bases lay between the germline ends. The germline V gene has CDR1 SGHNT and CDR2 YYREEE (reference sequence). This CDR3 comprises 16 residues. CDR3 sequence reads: CASSLQGSSGANVLTF. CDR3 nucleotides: TGTGCCAGCAGCTTGCAGGGGAGCTCTGGGGCCAACGTCCTGACTTTC.

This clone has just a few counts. CDR3 in amino acids: CASSLVGTGIEAFF. The DNA for the CDR3 is TGTGCCAGCAGCTTAGTAGGGACAGGGATTGAAGCTTTCTTT. The V call is TRBV7-2, the J call TRBJ1-1; TRBD1 matches at 9 bases. The CDR3 extends over 14 amino acids. J lost 7 bases, V lost 1 base, and 4 bases had no gene match. Germline CDR1 is SGHTA and CDR2 is FQGNSA.

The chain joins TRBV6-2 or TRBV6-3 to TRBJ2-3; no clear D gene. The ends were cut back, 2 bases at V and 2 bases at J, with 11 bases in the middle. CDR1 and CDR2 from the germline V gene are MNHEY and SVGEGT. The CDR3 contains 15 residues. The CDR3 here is CASSYRLGPTDTQYF. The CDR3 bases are TGTGCCAGCAGTTACCGGCTAGGCCCCACAGATACGCAGTATTTT.

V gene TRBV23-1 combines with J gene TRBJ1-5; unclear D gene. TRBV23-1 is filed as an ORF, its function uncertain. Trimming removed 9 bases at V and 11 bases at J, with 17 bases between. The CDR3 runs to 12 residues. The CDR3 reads CASRWAIKTQHF. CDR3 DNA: TGCGCCAGTAGATGGGCCATCAAGACCCAGCATTTT.

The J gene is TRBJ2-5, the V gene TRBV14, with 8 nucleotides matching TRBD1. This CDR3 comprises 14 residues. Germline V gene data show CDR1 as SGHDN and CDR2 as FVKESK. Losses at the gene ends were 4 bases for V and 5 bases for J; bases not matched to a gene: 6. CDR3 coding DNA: TGTGCCAGCAGCCGAGACAGGGGCGGGGAGACCCAGTACTTC. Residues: CASSRDRGGETQYF.